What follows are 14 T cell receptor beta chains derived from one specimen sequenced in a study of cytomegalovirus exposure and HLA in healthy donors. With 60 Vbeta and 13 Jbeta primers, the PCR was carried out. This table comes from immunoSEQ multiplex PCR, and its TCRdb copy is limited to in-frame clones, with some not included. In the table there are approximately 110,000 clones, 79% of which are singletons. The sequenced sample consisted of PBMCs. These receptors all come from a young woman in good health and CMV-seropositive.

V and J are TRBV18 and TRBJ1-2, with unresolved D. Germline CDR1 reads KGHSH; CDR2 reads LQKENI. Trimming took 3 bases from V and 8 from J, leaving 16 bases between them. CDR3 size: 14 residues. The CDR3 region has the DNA TGTGCCAGCTCACCCAATAACGGGGTGTGGGGCTACACCTTC. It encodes CASSPNNGVWGYTF.

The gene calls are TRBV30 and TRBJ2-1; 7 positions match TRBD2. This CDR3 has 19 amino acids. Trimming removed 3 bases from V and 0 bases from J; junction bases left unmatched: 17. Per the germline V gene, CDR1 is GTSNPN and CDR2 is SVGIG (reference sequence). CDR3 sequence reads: CAWRGLSSGVPYSYNEQFF. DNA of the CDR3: TGTGCCTGGAGAGGTCTGTCTAGCGGAGTTCCTTACTCCTACAATGAGCAGTTCTTC. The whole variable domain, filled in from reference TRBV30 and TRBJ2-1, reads SQTIHQWPATLVQPVGSPLSLECTVEGTSNPNLYWYRQAAGRGLQLLFYSVGIGQISSEVPQNLSASRPQDRQFILSSKKLLLSDSGFYLCAWRGLSSGVPYSYNEQFFGPGTRLTVL.

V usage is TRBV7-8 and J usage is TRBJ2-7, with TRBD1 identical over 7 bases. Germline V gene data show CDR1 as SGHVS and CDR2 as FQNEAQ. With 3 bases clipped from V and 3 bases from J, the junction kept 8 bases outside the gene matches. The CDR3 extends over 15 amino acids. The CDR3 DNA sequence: TGTGCCAGCAGCTTTGAGACAGGGTATAGCTACGAGCAGTACTTC. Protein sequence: CASSFETGYSYEQYF.

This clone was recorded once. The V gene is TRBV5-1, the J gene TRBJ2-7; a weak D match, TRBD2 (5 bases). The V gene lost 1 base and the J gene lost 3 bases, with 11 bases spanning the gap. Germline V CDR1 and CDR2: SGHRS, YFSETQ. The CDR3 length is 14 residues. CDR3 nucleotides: TGCGCCAGCAGCTTGCGGGGTTTTTTCTACGAGCAGTACTTC. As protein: CASSLRGFFYEQYF.

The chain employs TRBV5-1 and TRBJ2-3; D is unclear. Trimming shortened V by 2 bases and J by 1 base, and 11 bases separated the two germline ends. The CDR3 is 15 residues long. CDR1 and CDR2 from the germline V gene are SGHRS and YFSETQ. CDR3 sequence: CASSFGGLGTDTQYF. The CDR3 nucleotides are TGCGCCAGCAGCTTCGGCGGCCTAGGCACAGATACGCAGTATTTT.

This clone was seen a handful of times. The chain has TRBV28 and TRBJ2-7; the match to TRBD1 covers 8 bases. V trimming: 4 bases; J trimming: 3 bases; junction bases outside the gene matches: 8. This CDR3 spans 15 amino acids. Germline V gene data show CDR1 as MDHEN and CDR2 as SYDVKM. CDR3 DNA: TGTGCCAGCAGTTCACAGGGGGTAGTGATCTACGAGCAGTACTTC. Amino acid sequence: CASSSQGVVIYEQYF.

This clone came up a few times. The CDR3 loop is CASSSIGQNYGYTF. DNA of the CDR3: TGCGCCAGCAGCTCGATAGGACAGAACTATGGCTACACCTTC. This chain connects TRBV5-1 to TRBJ1-2, with a possible D match to TRBD1 (6 bases). Germline V gives CDR1 SGHRS, CDR2 YFSETQ. Trimming took 3 bases from V and 2 from J, leaving 11 bases between them. The CDR3 is made up of 14 amino acids.

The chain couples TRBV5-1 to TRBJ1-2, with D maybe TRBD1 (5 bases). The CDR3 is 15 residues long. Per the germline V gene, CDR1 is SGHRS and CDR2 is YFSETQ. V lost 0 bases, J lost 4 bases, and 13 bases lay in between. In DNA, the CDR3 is TGCGCCAGCAGCTTGGGAGGTGCGGGGGGCTATGGCTACACCTTC. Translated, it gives CASSLGGAGGYGYTF.

The CDR3 is CASSFTGLVNTEAFF. CDR3 sequence (DNA): TGCGCCAGCAGCTTTACAGGGTTGGTGAACACTGAAGCTTTCTTT. V usage is TRBV5-1 and J usage is TRBJ1-1; D perhaps matches TRBD1 (6 bases). The germline CDR1 and CDR2 sequences are SGHRS and YFSETQ. The V end was cut by 2 bases, the J end by 0 bases, with 11 bases between. This CDR3 has 15 amino acids. Full variable domain (rest looked up from reference TRBV5-1 and TRBJ1-1): KAGVTQTPRYLIKTRGQQVTLSCSPISGHRSVSWYQQTPGQGLQFLFEYFSETQRNKGNFPGRFSGRQFSNSRSEMNVSTLELGDSALYLCASSFTGLVNTEAFFGQGTRLTVV.

Here the CDR3 DNA reads TGTGCCAGTAGATACCGGGACAGGGGAAGTTTTGGTGCCGGGCAGCCCCAGCATTTT. Translating it yields CASRYRDRGSFGAGQPQHF. The genes are TRBV19 and TRBJ1-5; the match to TRBD1 covers 10 bases. Germline lookup yields CDR1 LNHDA and CDR2 SQIVND (reference sequence). J gave up 7 bases and V 6 bases, and 21 bases lay outside the gene matches. CDR3 size: 19 residues.

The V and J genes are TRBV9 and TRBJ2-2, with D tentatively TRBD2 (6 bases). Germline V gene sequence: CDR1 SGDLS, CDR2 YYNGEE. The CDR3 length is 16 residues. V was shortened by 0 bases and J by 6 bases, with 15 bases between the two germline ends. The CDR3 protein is CASSVGTGEAPGELFF. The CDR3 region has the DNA TGTGCCAGCAGCGTAGGGACGGGAGAGGCCCCCGGGGAGCTGTTTTTT.

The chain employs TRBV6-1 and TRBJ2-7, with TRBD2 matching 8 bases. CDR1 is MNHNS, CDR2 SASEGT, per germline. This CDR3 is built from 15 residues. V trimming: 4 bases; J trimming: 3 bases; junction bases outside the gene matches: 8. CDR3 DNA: TGTGCCAGCAGTGCCCCAGGGCGGGGGGTCTACGAGCAGTACTTC. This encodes CASSAPGRGVYEQYF.

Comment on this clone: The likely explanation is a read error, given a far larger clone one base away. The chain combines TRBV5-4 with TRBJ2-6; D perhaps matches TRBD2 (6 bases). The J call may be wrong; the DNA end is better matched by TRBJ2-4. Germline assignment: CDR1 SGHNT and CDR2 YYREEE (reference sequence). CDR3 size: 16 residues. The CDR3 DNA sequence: TGTGCCAGCAGCACCCGGGACTTTATAGGCAAAAACATTCAGTACTTC. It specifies CASSTRDFIGKNIQYF.

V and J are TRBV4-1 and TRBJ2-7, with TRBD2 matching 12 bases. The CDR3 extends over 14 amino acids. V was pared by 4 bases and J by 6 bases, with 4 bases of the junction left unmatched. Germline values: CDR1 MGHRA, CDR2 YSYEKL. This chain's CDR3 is CASSPTSGRSEQYF. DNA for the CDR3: TGCGCCAGCAGCCCGACTAGCGGGAGAAGCGAGCAGTACTTC.